Sequencing of this TCR beta chain was carried out in a study of T cells after yellow fever vaccination. The study, taken as a whole, reports: Post-booster reappearance was seen for most primary-vaccination clones (96% CD4, around 91% CD8). Peaking faster, on day 5 versus 15, the secondary response was nonetheless weaker.

Concerning this clonotype: What it binds is not known.

As TCR cDNA was made by 5'RACE template switching, a universal primer site and UMIs were added. TCRdb passed the 5' RACE reads through MiXCR, listing each CDR3 protein once. The repertoire includes 250,000 to 350,000 distinct CDR3 sequences, approximately 4.5% of them detected once, and around 19% sits in the top ten. V shed 0 bases and J shed 1 base, with 5 bases lying between them. Germline CDR1 reads GTSNPN; CDR2 reads SVGIG (reference sequence). The CDR3 is 13 residues long. The sequenced sample was PBMCs, obtained 15 days after the yellow fever booster vaccination. This chain joins TRBV30 and TRBJ2-3; no clear D. This clonotype originated in a young man who received the YFV17D yellow fever vaccine. CDR3 sequence (DNA): TGTGCCTGGAGTGTTTCGGGCACAGATACGCAGTATTTT. Translation gives CAWSVSGTDTQYF.